One T cell receptor (beta chain) is described in this entry. Its binding antigen is unknown. Base qualities are not provided; no much larger clone lies one nucleotide away. This record comes from a study of T cells in Graves' hyperthyroidism and ophthalmopathy (dated by TCRdb to between 2018 and 2020). Regarding the complete study: Peripheral blood was collected at initial diagnosis, before any treatment. Whether ophthalmopathy could be predicted prospectively was tested in an independent validation cohort made up of about 18 hyperthyroidism patients plus 17 patients who later progressed to ophthalmopathy. In several Graves' hyperthyroidism patients, the study also compared T-cell repertoires from thyroid tissue with T-cell repertoires from blood. TCR Vbeta CDR3 sequencing of fewer than 150 peripheral blood samples (under 45 ophthalmopathy, 70 to 85 hyperthyroidism and roughly 17 progressor patients) is reported in the paper. The roughly 100 discovery patients were divided at random into training and test sets in a 7:3 ratio. To identify TCR V-J signatures that set the groups apart, the researchers used a discovery cohort of 100 patients, made up of 40 to 45 with Graves' ophthalmopathy and around 58 with stable Graves' hyperthyroidism. Following sampling, methimazole starting at 30 mg daily was given to hyperthyroidism patients, and high-dose intravenous methylprednisolone was given to ophthalmopathy patients.

Ophthalmopathy patients had moderately to severely active disease, with a Clinical Activity Score of 3 or more, a NOSPECS grade of 4 or more, and a disease duration of less than 3 months. Any patient with an uncontrolled infection, another autoimmune disease, pregnancy or lactation was excluded. Diagnoses were based on clinical symptoms, serum thyroxine and TRAb, thyroid ultrasound and orbital computed tomography. PBMCs were isolated from more than 9 ml of fresh peripheral blood by Ficoll-Paque density gradient centrifugation. Total RNA was extracted with Trizol reagent, and quality was checked on an Agilent 2100 Bioanalyzer. Summary of the overall study and its limitations: In validation, the model predicted progression to ophthalmopathy a median of approximately 6.6 months before onset, with approximately 70% sensitivity and about 75% specificity. In cross-validation, a model built on a 13 V-J signature told ophthalmopathy apart from stable hyperthyroidism with over 85% sensitivity and around 84% specificity, and in testing the same model reached 80%/75%. Most expanded thyroid clonotypes (frequency above 0.001) were also detected in blood, a finding suggesting that blood repertoires may reflect thyroid immune responses. Sample size was not statistically predetermined, and investigators were not blinded to group allocation.

The junction shows trimming of 1 base on V and 8 bases on J, plus 15 bases between the germline ends. Its CDR3 holds 15 amino acids, cysteine through phenylalanine. The CDR3 DNA has 45 bases and is translated from base 1. The TCR beta CDR3 regions were amplified from the RNA transcripts. For the first round of RT-PCR on the TCR CDR3, the HTBI primer set was used together with the Qiagen OneStep RT-PCR kit. A second multiplex PCR round built the libraries, followed by size selection and purification. The libraries were sequenced on an Illumina HiSeq2000 using paired-end 100 bp reads. In the authors' own workflow: SOAPnuke was used to process the raw data, throwing out any read that contained adapters or uncalled bases, had a mean Phred below 15, or lacked an exact constant-primer or identifier match. High-quality paired reads were merged with COPE v1.2.5, and unique nucleotide sequences were defined as clonotypes. MiTCR v1.1 was used to align clonotypes to the IMGT TRBV, TRBD and TRBJ reference segments. Analysis was restricted to V-J combinations with a frequency above 0.0001, which covered 99.2% of repertoires. The TCS score was defined as F50 (clonal expansion) divided by E x V (chaos), with BLOSUM62-based TCRdist calculated between CDR3 peptides within each V-J. Welch's t-statistics and random forest reduced approximately 520 V-J features to about 13, which were used in a naive Bayes classifier (R e1071). Through fastp at Q25 and MiXCR, TCRdb rebuilt clones from the public reads, retaining in-frame beta chains. Rows matching on CDR3 protein sequence are summarized as one entry with the most common DNA and genes. For this entry, the V and J calls and clone size follow TCRdb and not the study's own pipeline. The sample table lists roughly 280,000 distinct CDR3 sequences, approximately 23% of them with a count of one. Clones ranked in the top ten supply 64% of the sample.

Sample: blood. The V gene is TRBV12-3 or TRBV12-4 and the J gene is TRBJ2-1; a confident D gene designation cannot be given. This TCR came from a man aged 30 to 45 with Graves' ophthalmopathy. For the CDR3, the sequence is CASSLVGSTFDEQFF. The DNA sequence is given as TGTGCCAGCAGTTTAGTGGGTAGCACCTTCGATGAGCAGTTCTTC.